This TCR beta chain was recovered during a study of cytomegalovirus exposure and HLA in healthy donors. To note about this clone: What it recognizes is unknown.

Everyone who donated was a healthy bone marrow donor. General observations from the study: Overall, about 160 TCR beta chains were annotated as cytomegalovirus-associated. As a later analysis revealed, most CMV-associated TCR beta chains appeared HLA-restricted. The availability of immune exposure information extended only to CMV serostatus.

PCR was performed using 60 Vbeta and 13 Jbeta primers. This table comes from immunoSEQ multiplex PCR, and its TCRdb copy is limited to in-frame clones, with some not included. This table holds around 130,000 clones, about 80% found once. CDR3 size: 15 residues. With 0 bases removed from V and 3 bases from J, the gap between germline ends came to 12 bases. Germline CDR1 SGHRS, CDR2 YFSETQ. This chain uses TRBV5-1 with TRBJ1-1; a weak D match, TRBD1 (5 bases). This TCR was recovered from a man aged 50-60 years in good health and CMV-seronegative. Sequencing was carried out using PBMCs. The CDR3 DNA is TGCGCCAGCAGCTTGGAAGGGGTCCGGTACACTGAAGCTTTCTTT. Its protein product is CASSLEGVRYTEAFF.